What follows describes a single TCR beta chain. The antigen remains unidentified. The CDR3 runs to 14 residues. Germline values: CDR1 PRHDT, CDR2 FYEKMQ (reference sequence). Deletions cut 3 bases from V and 5 bases from J, with 13 bases between. TCRdb keeps only in-frame clones here, not all; method: immunoSEQ multiplex PCR. The sample has around 29,000 clones, over 80% seen once; the top ten hold about 4%. The data stem from a study of T cells in localized non-small cell lung cancer. General study points: Of the top 100 tumor clones, median around 55 were in adjacent lung, around 28 among its top 100. There was higher T cell clonality in uninvolved adjacent lung than in tumor, and it was highest there.

Specimen: peripheral blood mononuclear cells, collected before any cancer treatment. The TCR was taken from a woman aged 40-69 years with stage III lung adenocarcinoma. V gene TRBV13 combines with J gene TRBJ1-1; D unclear. This chain's CDR3 is CASSLARPTTEAFF. CDR3 nucleotide sequence: TGTGCCAGCAGCTTGGCAAGGCCCACTACTGAAGCTTTCTTT.